A single sample gave rise to the 30 T cell receptor beta chains below, sequenced in a study of T-cell memory formation after mild COVID-19. TCRdb reprocessed the 5' RACE reads via MiXCR and lists one record per CDR3 protein. Among 300,000 to 400,000 distinct CDR3 sequences listed, over 13% were seen once. Sequencing used PBMCs or a T cell subset sorted from them (not recorded which). The source is a man aged 18 to 30 who had mild COVID-19 (a few samples of this study predate the infection). Cell type and time point are not known.

This chain connects TRBV20-1 to TRBJ1-1; 7 positions match TRBD1. This CDR3 is 15 amino acids long. CDR1 DFQATT and CDR2 SNEGSKA come from the germline V gene (reference sequence). V was clipped by 5 bases and J by 5 bases; unmatched bases: 14. CDR3 nucleotides: TGCAGTGCTCCCAGACAGGGTGGGGTGGGGACTGAAGCTTTCTTT. Its protein is CSAPRQGGVGTEAFF.

The rearrangement joins TRBV15 to TRBJ1-1; D remains unclear. The germline V and J ends were trimmed by 3 bases and 0 bases, with 17 bases remaining between them. Per the germline V gene, CDR1 is LNHNV and CDR2 is YYDKDF (reference sequence). The CDR3 covers 17 residues. The CDR3, as DNA: TGTGCCACCAGCAGTGTATTAGGAGGAGCCATGAACACTGAAGCTTTCTTT. This encodes CATSSVLGGAMNTEAFF.

This clonotype was counted between two and nine times. The chain employs TRBV6-6 and TRBJ1-5; a possible D gene is TRBD1 (5 bases). From germline, CDR1 is MNHNY and CDR2 SVGAGI (reference sequence). CDR3 length equals 14 residues. With 8 bases removed from V and 6 bases from J, the gap between germline ends came to 17 bases. The CDR3 is CASDAGTPAQPQHF. The DNA of the CDR3 is TGTGCCAGCGACGCCGGGACCCCTGCTCAGCCCCAGCATTTT.

The V gene is TRBV20-1, the J gene TRBJ2-5, with no clear D. This CDR3 region has 14 residues. The V end lost 0 bases, the J end lost 0 bases, and 8 bases lay between the germline ends. Germline V lookup: CDR1 DFQATT, CDR2 SNEGSKA (reference sequence). The CDR3 bases are TGCAGTGCTAGAGATCAACAGTACCAAGAGACCCAGTACTTC. The encoded protein is CSARDQQYQETQYF.

V is TRBV4-2 and J is TRBJ1-4; no reliable D call. The CDR3 runs to 17 residues. Per the germline V gene, CDR1 is LGHNA and CDR2 is YNFKEQ. Trimming took 1 base from V and 2 from J, leaving 14 bases between them. The CDR3 DNA reads TGTGCCAGCAGCCAAGGAGGCGGGGATCGGACTAATGAAAAACTGTTTTTT. Its translation: CASSQGGGDRTNEKLFF.

The chain uses TRBV11-2 and TRBJ2-5; 7 bases match TRBD2. Looked up from germline, CDR1 is SGHAT and CDR2 is FQNNGV. The CDR3 totals 15 residues. The V and J ends lost 1 base and 2 bases, in that order; junction bases with no gene match: 4. The CDR3 region has the DNA TGTGCCAGCAGCTTAGTCGGGGGGACGCAAGAGACCCAGTACTTC. This translates into CASSLVGGTQETQYF.

The rearrangement links TRBV5-4 to TRBJ2-3; 8 bases are shared with TRBD2. Germline V gene lookup returns CDR1 SGHNT and CDR2 YYREEE (reference sequence). Trimming at V came to 0 bases and at J to 1 base, leaving 10 bases not matched to a gene. The length of the CDR3 is 18 residues. CDR3 amino acids: CASSLANGLAGGTDTQYF. CDR3 sequence (DNA): TGTGCCAGCAGCTTGGCCAACGGTCTAGCGGGTGGCACAGATACGCAGTATTTT.

This clonotype has only a few counts. The V call is TRBV7-3, the J call TRBJ1-6, with no clear D. CDR1 is SGHTA, CDR2 FQGTGA, per germline. Deletions cut 6 bases from V and 7 bases from J, with 16 bases between. This CDR3 is 15 amino acids long. CDR3 bases: TGTGCCAGCAGTCCTGGGCTATCCCAGAATTCACCCCTCCACTTT. Residues: CASSPGLSQNSPLHF.

The V call is TRBV5-1, the J call TRBJ2-7; TRBD2 might be the D (6 bases). Germline V gene sequence: CDR1 SGHRS, CDR2 YFSETQ. The CDR3 length is 15 residues. Trimming took 0 bases from V and 5 from J, leaving 15 bases between them. CDR3 sequence: CASSLVLRGGDEQYF. As DNA, the CDR3 is TGCGCCAGCAGCTTGGTTTTGAGGGGAGGCGACGAGCAGTACTTC.

The chain couples TRBV6-2 or TRBV6-3 to TRBJ1-1, with 8 bases that match TRBD1. Germline V CDR1 and CDR2: MNHEY, SVGEGT. Trimming took 7 bases from V and 1 from J; bases not matched to a gene: 8. The CDR3 has 15 amino acids. CDR3 protein: CASTDNTGGNTEAFF. The CDR3, as DNA: TGTGCCAGCACCGACAATACAGGGGGGAACACTGAAGCTTTCTTT.

At least ten counts were recorded for this clonotype. The J gene is TRBJ1-5, the V gene TRBV20-1, with D perhaps TRBD1 (6 bases). CDR3 size: 14 residues. The germline V gene encodes CDR1 DFQATT and CDR2 SNEGSKA (reference sequence). Trimming took off 3 bases at V and 5 bases at J, with 14 bases between the two ends. The CDR3 DNA follows: TGCAGTGCTAGTGCAGGGGATAGGTATCAGCCCCAGCATTTT. Translating gives CSASAGDRYQPQHF.

This clonotype has just a few counts. The V gene is TRBV12-3 or TRBV12-4, the J gene TRBJ2-1; 12 nucleotides align to TRBD2. The CDR3 is 16 amino acids. V was pared by 5 bases and J by 3 bases, with 5 bases of the junction left unmatched. This chain's CDR3 is CASSPQLAGGYNEQFF. The CDR3, as DNA: TGTGCCAGCAGTCCCCAACTAGCGGGGGGCTACAATGAGCAGTTCTTC.

This clonotype was counted only a few times. V and J are TRBV20-1 and TRBJ2-7; 7 nucleotides match TRBD1. The CDR3 is 14 residues long. Germline V gene lookup returns CDR1 DFQATT and CDR2 SNEGSKA (reference sequence). The CDR3: CSARGQVTSYEQYV. Written as DNA, the CDR3 is TGCAGTGCCAGAGGACAGGTGACCTCCTACGAGCAGTACGTC.

V gene TRBV28 combines with J gene TRBJ2-1; TRBD1 matches 7 bases. V dropped 8 bases and J dropped 6; count of bases not matched to a gene: 13. Germline CDR1 and CDR2: MDHEN and SYDVKM. The CDR3 loop spans 15 amino acids. The CDR3 reads CASGLTGTASNEQFF. In DNA, the CDR3 is TGTGCCAGCGGCCTGACCGGGACAGCTAGCAATGAGCAGTTCTTC.

The chain uses TRBV11-2 and TRBJ2-2, with D possibly being TRBD2 (7 bases). This CDR3 contains 15 residues. CDR1 and CDR2 from the germline V gene are SGHAT and FQNNGV. The V end lost 5 bases, the J end lost 8 bases, and 18 bases lay between the germline ends. The CDR3 nucleotides read TGTGCCAGCAGCCCCGGCGGGGGCGTTTGGGGGGAGCTGTTTTTT. Encoded protein: CASSPGGGVWGELFF.

This clonotype was found a few times. The V gene is TRBV12-3 or TRBV12-4, the J gene TRBJ2-2, with D possibly being TRBD1 (6 bases). This CDR3 region has 14 residues. The V gene lost 6 bases and the J gene lost 5 bases, with 13 bases spanning the gap. In DNA form, the CDR3 reads TGTGCCAGCAGGGGCAGGACAGCTACCGGGGAGCTGTTTTTT. Its protein is CASRGRTATGELFF.

V and J are TRBV7-9 and TRBJ2-5; weak D call: TRBD2 (5 bases). Germline V gene lookup returns CDR1 SEHNR and CDR2 FQNEAQ (reference sequence). The V end lost 2 bases, the J end lost 4 bases, and 14 bases lay between the germline ends. The CDR3 sequence is 15 residues long. DNA of the CDR3: TGTGCCAGCAGCTTATCGAGGGTAATTGGAGAGACCCAGTACTTC. Protein product: CASSLSRVIGETQYF.

This clonotype was seen a handful of times. The chain carries TRBV24-1 and TRBJ2-5; either TRBD1 or TRBD2 may supply D (6 bases each). This CDR3 region has 17 residues. Germline V lookup: CDR1 KGHDR, CDR2 SFDVKD. Trimming stripped 5 bases from V and 5 bases from J, with 23 bases between. The CDR3 reads CATSGRPTRGLTETQYF. CDR3 bases: TGTGCCACCAGTGGCCGACCTACCAGGGGACTGACGGAGACCCAGTACTTC.

This clonotype has ten or more counts. This chain uses TRBV5-1 with TRBJ2-7; D could derive from TRBD1 or TRBD2 (5 bases each). The CDR3 runs 15 residues. Trimming shortened V by 3 bases and J by 3 bases, and 16 bases separated the two germline ends. The germline V gene has CDR1 SGHRS and CDR2 YFSETQ. The DNA for the CDR3 is TGCGCCAGCAGCTGGACCGGGACGGAGGACTACGAGCAGTACTTC. Residues: CASSWTGTEDYEQYF.

This clonotype was observed a few times. The J gene is TRBJ2-3, the V gene TRBV12-3 or TRBV12-4; the D is unclear. CDR3 length: 14 amino acids. V was trimmed by 3 bases and J by 6 bases, leaving 13 bases between them. CDR3 in amino acids: CASSFWQSGDTQYF. The CDR3 nucleotides read TGTGCCAGCAGTTTTTGGCAGAGTGGGGATACGCAGTATTTT.

This clonotype was counted only a few times. This chain joins TRBV7-6 and TRBJ1-2; TRBD1 matches at 8 bases. CDR1 SGHVS and CDR2 FNYEAQ come from the germline V gene. There are 15 residues in the CDR3. V dropped 5 bases and J dropped 3; count of bases not matched to a gene: 8. This chain's CDR3 is CASSPRPGQDYGYTF. The CDR3 bases are TGTGCCAGCAGCCCTCGACCGGGACAGGACTATGGCTACACCTTC.

V usage is TRBV6-6 and J usage is TRBJ1-6, with D possibly matching TRBD1 (6 bases). CDR1 is MNHNY and CDR2 is SVGAGI in the germline V gene (reference sequence). Between the trimmed V and J ends, which lost 6 bases and 18 bases, there was a span of 24 bases. The CDR3 runs to 14 residues. Here the CDR3 DNA reads TGTGCCAGCAGCGCTCGGACAGCCCGGAGCATTCCCCACTTT. This sequence encodes CASSARTARSIPHF.

CDR3 sequence: CASSFGRVLGSETQYF. CDR3 coding DNA: TGTGCCAGCAGCTTCGGCAGGGTCCTAGGGTCAGAGACCCAGTACTTC. The chain has TRBV7-9 and TRBJ2-5, with D maybe TRBD1 (5 bases). The CDR3 covers 16 residues. V was cut by 3 bases and J by 4 bases, with 18 bases left in between. The germline V gene has CDR1 SEHNR and CDR2 FQNEAQ (reference sequence).

The rearrangement joins TRBV7-2 to TRBJ2-7; 10 bases agree with TRBD2. CDR1 and CDR2 (germline): SGHTA, FQGNSA. V was pared by 2 bases and J by 4 bases, with 2 bases of the junction left unmatched. This CDR3 region has 14 residues. The CDR3 sequence: CASSLLAGEYEQYV. In DNA form, the CDR3 reads TGTGCCAGCAGCTTACTAGCGGGGGAGTACGAGCAGTACGTC.

The V call is TRBV7-9, the J call TRBJ2-2; TRBD1 matches 9 bases. Germline CDR1 SEHNR, CDR2 FQNEAQ (reference sequence). The CDR3 totals 18 residues. The V segment lost 5 bases and the J segment 1 base; nucleotides outside the gene matches: 11. The CDR3 sequence: CASSRLHWDRENTGELFF. CDR3 nucleotide sequence: TGTGCCAGCAGCCGACTTCACTGGGACAGGGAGAACACCGGGGAGCTGTTTTTT. The full variable domain, its missing parts supplied by reference TRBV7-9 and TRBJ2-2, is DTGVSQNPRHKITKRGQNVTFRCDPISEHNRLYWYRQTLGQGPEFLTYFQNEAQLEKSRLLSDRFSAERPKGSFSTLEIQRTEQGDSAMYLCASSRLHWDRENTGELFFGEGSRLTVL.

This clonotype came up a few times. The chain is built from TRBV12-3 or TRBV12-4 and TRBJ2-2; no definite D call. Trimming cost V 7 bases and J 4 bases, with 10 bases left between them. The CDR3 runs 13 residues. CDR3 DNA: TGTGCCAGCACTCCCATAGTCACCGGGGAGCTGTTTTTT. Translating gives CASTPIVTGELFF.

The rearrangement joins TRBV2 to TRBJ2-1, with D unresolved. The CDR3 length is 13 residues. V was trimmed by 8 bases and J by 1 base, leaving 9 bases between them. Germline V lookup: CDR1 SNHLY, CDR2 FYNNEI. The CDR3 loop reads CASDSRSYNEQFF. The CDR3 DNA reads TGTGCCAGCGACTCCAGGTCCTACAATGAGCAGTTCTTC.

V gene TRBV7-9 combines with J gene TRBJ1-1; weak D call: TRBD1 (6 bases). This CDR3 contains 16 residues. Germline loops: CDR1 SEHNR, CDR2 FQNEAQ (reference sequence). Trimming cost V 1 base and J 11 bases, with 23 bases left between them. CDR3 sequence: CASSLVGRTGWVGAFF. CDR3 nucleotides: TGTGCCAGCAGCTTAGTCGGACGAACAGGGTGGGTTGGGGCTTTCTTT.

This clonotype was seen ten or more times. V usage is TRBV20-1 and J usage is TRBJ2-5; tentative D call: TRBD1 (6 bases). V gave up 5 bases and J gave up 1 base, with 11 bases separating them. Germline V gene data show CDR1 as DFQATT and CDR2 as SNEGSKA (reference sequence). The CDR3 consists of 13 residues. DNA of the CDR3: TGCAGTGCTTCCGACAGGTCCCAAGAGACCCAGTACTTC. Translated: CSASDRSQETQYF.

There are a few counts of this clonotype. This chain connects TRBV10-3 to TRBJ2-7; 8 bases align to TRBD1. Germline V lookup: CDR1 ENHRY, CDR2 SYGVKD. The CDR3 runs to 15 residues. V lost 4 bases, J lost 0 bases, and 5 bases stayed unmatched. The CDR3 here is CAISGGTGSSYEQYF. The CDR3 DNA reads as TGTGCCATCAGTGGAGGGACAGGTAGCTCCTACGAGCAGTACTTC.